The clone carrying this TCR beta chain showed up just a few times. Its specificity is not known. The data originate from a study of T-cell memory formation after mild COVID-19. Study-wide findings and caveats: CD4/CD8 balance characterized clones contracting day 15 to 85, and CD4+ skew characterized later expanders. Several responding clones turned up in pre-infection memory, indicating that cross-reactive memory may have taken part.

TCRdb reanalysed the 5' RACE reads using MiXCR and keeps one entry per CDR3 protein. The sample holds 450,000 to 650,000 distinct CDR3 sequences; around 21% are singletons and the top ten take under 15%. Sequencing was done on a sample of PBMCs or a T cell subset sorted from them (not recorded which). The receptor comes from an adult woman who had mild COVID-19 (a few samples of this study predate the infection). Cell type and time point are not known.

CDR3 in amino acids: CATSSYRGNTEAFF. Here the CDR3 DNA reads TGTGCCACCAGCAGCTACAGGGGTAACACTGAAGCTTTCTTT. The genes are TRBV15 and TRBJ1-1; 7 positions agree with TRBD1. Germline values: CDR1 LNHNV, CDR2 YYDKDF (reference sequence). This CDR3 has 14 residues. Germline trimming cut 3 bases from V and 2 bases from J; bases unmatched to any gene: 3.